The clone carrying this T cell receptor beta chain was seen more than once but under ten times. As yet, its antigen is unknown. The sample belongs to a study of T-cell memory formation after mild COVID-19. Overall study results and limits: The CD4+ clones that contracted clustered mainly within CM and EM, and the CD8+ clones concentrated in EMRA.

TCRdb analysed the 5' RACE reads with MiXCR anew, one entry per CDR3 protein. The table includes hundreds of thousands of distinct CDR3 sequences, 24% detected once. The sequenced sample consisted of PBMCs or a T cell subset sorted from them (not recorded which). The source of this sequence is an adult woman who had mild COVID-19 (a few samples of this study predate the infection). Cell type and time point are not known.

The CDR3 DNA reads TGCAGCGTTGAGGGGGGATACACAGATACGCAGTATTTT. The encoded protein is CSVEGGYTDTQYF. The chain recombines TRBV29-1 with TRBJ2-3; D is perhaps TRBD2 (6 bases). The germline CDR1 and CDR2 sequences are SQVTM and ANQGSEA. This CDR3 contains 13 residues. Between the trimmed V and J ends, which lost 3 bases and 2 bases, there was a span of 9 bases.